A single sample is the source of the 26 T cell receptor beta chains below, sequenced in a study of blood T cell repertoires in COVID-19. The assay was immunoSEQ multiplex PCR, and TCRdb's table has in-frame clones only and misses some. The repertoire holds 200,000 to 250,000 clones, with around 81% as singletons. Sequenced input: peripheral blood. The receptor set was obtained from a woman aged 70-85 years with acute or convalescent COVID-19.

The chain has TRBV6-2 or TRBV6-3 and TRBJ2-2; 13 bases are a match to TRBD2. Germline V CDR1 and CDR2: MNHEY, SVGEGT. The CDR3 extends over 18 amino acids. V lost 6 bases to trimming and J lost 4 bases; unmatched junction nucleotides: 11. CDR3 sequence reads: CASSPAGTSGIGTGELFF. For the CDR3, the DNA is TGTGCCAGCAGCCCTGCCGGGACTAGCGGGATTGGCACCGGGGAGCTGTTTTTT.

The V call is TRBV7-9, the J call TRBJ2-7; maybe TRBD2 (5 bases). V was shortened by 5 bases and J by 3 bases, with 11 bases between the two germline ends. Germline V CDR1 and CDR2: SEHNR, FQNEAQ (reference sequence). The length of the CDR3 is 13 residues. CDR3 sequence: CASSKEVLYEQYF. The CDR3 region has the DNA TGTGCCAGCAGCAAGGAGGTACTCTACGAGCAGTACTTC.

This clone has only a few counts. The chain recombines TRBV5-1 with TRBJ2-7; 7 bases are shared with TRBD1. Germline V lookup: CDR1 SGHRS, CDR2 YFSETQ. Trimming took 4 bases from V and 7 from J; bases not matched to a gene: 14. This CDR3 contains 15 residues. The CDR3 is CASSQKGQKEGEQYF. DNA for the CDR3: TGCGCCAGCAGCCAAAAGGGACAGAAAGAGGGGGAGCAGTACTTC.

In its sample, this clone was seen once. This rearrangement joins TRBV7-9 to TRBJ2-7; the D is unclear. The CDR3 totals 15 residues. The V gene's germline CDR1 is SEHNR and CDR2 FQNEAQ (reference sequence). V was pared by 2 bases and J by 0 bases, with 11 bases between. The CDR3 region is CASSLNSDSSYEQYF. CDR3 sequence (DNA): TGTGCCAGCAGCTTAAATTCCGACTCCTCCTACGAGCAGTACTTC.

The V and J genes are TRBV5-1 and TRBJ2-4, with 12 bases aligning to TRBD2. This CDR3 spans 13 amino acids. V shed 0 bases, J shed 15 bases, and the junction held 4 bases outside the gene matches. The germline gives CDR1 SGHRS, CDR2 YFSETQ. CDR3 protein: CASSLAGTSGRYF. The CDR3 nucleotides are TGCGCCAGCAGCTTGGCAGGGACTAGCGGGCGGTACTTC. The variable domain in full, completed from reference TRBV5-1 and TRBJ2-4, reads KAGVTQTPRYLIKTRGQQVTLSCSPISGHRSVSWYQQTPGQGLQFLFEYFSETQRNKGNFPGRFSGRQFSNSRSEMNVSTLELGDSALYLCASSLAGTSGRYFGAGTRLSVL.

The V gene is TRBV4-1, the J gene TRBJ2-1, with D possibly being TRBD1 (5 bases). The CDR3 length is 13 residues. The germline V gene has CDR1 MGHRA and CDR2 YSYEKL. The V gene lost 1 base and the J gene lost 9 bases, with 10 bases spanning the gap. Here the CDR3 reads CASSQGSRVEQFF. For the CDR3, the DNA is TGCGCCAGCAGCCAAGGTAGCAGGGTTGAGCAGTTCTTC.

This chain connects TRBV27 to TRBJ1-4; D possibly corresponds to TRBD1 (5 bases). The CDR3 runs to 13 residues. Trimming left V 3 bases short and J 10 bases short, with 12 bases between. Germline V gene lookup returns CDR1 MNHEY and CDR2 SMNVEV (reference sequence). The CDR3 spells CASSLRWRGKLFF. CDR3 in DNA: TGTGCCAGCAGTTTGCGATGGAGGGGAAAACTGTTTTTT.

The DNA of the CDR3 is TGTGCCAGCAGCGTTGGTTGGGCGGGAGAGGCGGATACGCAGTATTTT. It yields the protein CASSVGWAGEADTQYF. The chain recombines TRBV9 with TRBJ2-3; 7 bases are a match to TRBD2. Germline loops: CDR1 SGDLS, CDR2 YYNGEE. This CDR3 is 16 amino acids long. V lost 2 bases, J lost 6 bases, and 12 bases stayed unmatched.

V and J are TRBV28 and TRBJ1-4; 9 nucleotides align to TRBD1. Germline V lookup: CDR1 MDHEN, CDR2 SYDVKM. The length of the CDR3 is 18 residues. Unmatched junction bases numbered 16, after V lost 6 bases and J lost 5 bases. Here the CDR3 reads CASRKTGGRLAQNEKLFF. The DNA of the CDR3 is TGTGCCAGCAGGAAGACAGGGGGGCGTTTAGCCCAAAATGAAAAACTGTTTTTT. Variable domain in full (rest from reference TRBV28 and TRBJ1-4): DVKVTQSSRYLVKRTGEKVFLECVQDMDHENMFWYRQDPGLGLRLIYFSYDVKMKEKGDIPEGYSVSREKKERFSLILESASTNQTSMYLCASRKTGGRLAQNEKLFFGSGTQLSVL.

The chain joins TRBV28 to TRBJ2-5; D is possibly TRBD2 (6 bases). V gave up 1 base and J gave up 2 bases, with 11 bases separating them. Germline V gene sequence: CDR1 MDHEN, CDR2 SYDVKM. The CDR3 runs 15 residues. Here the CDR3 reads CASSLYRDSQETQYF. The CDR3 region has the DNA TGTGCCAGCAGTTTATACCGGGACTCGCAAGAGACCCAGTACTTC.

J is TRBJ2-5 and V is TRBV20-1; TRBD1 aligns across 8 bases. Trimming removed 3 bases from V and 3 bases from J; junction bases left unmatched: 9. CDR3 length: 15 amino acids. CDR1 and CDR2 from the germline V gene are DFQATT and SNEGSKA (reference sequence). The CDR3 DNA sequence: TGCAGTGCTAGTCGGACAGGGACGGTGGAAGAGACCCAGTACTTC. Translating gives CSASRTGTVEETQYF.

The V call is TRBV7-9, the J call TRBJ2-5, with TRBD2 as a possible D gene (5 bases). Germline loops: CDR1 SEHNR, CDR2 FQNEAQ (reference sequence). V lost 5 bases and J 7 bases, leaving 14 bases between the germline ends. CDR3 size: 13 residues. CDR3 sequence reads: CASSTEGVGTQYF. DNA of the CDR3: TGTGCCAGCAGCACCGAGGGTGTAGGGACCCAGTACTTC.

V usage is TRBV6-5 and J usage is TRBJ2-1, with 10 nucleotides matching TRBD2. The CDR3 runs to 15 residues. Looked up from germline, CDR1 is MNHEY and CDR2 is SVGAGI. The trim removed 2 bases at V and 9 bases at J, leaving 7 bases unmatched. The CDR3 reads CASSYRSSGSGEQFF. CDR3 nucleotide sequence: TGTGCCAGCAGTTACCGGTCTAGCGGGAGTGGTGAGCAGTTCTTC.

CDR3 loop: CASSLARGTQYF. The CDR3 nucleotides read TGTGCCAGCAGCTTGGCACGGGGGACCCAGTACTTC. The chain carries TRBV5-6 and TRBJ2-5, with a weak D call TRBD2 (5 bases). V gave up 0 bases and J gave up 7 bases, with 7 bases separating them. The CDR3 is 12 residues long. Looked up from germline, CDR1 is SGHDT and CDR2 is YYEEEE. Full variable domain (rest looked up from reference TRBV5-6 and TRBJ2-5): DAGVTQSPTHLIKTRGQQVTLRCSPKSGHDTVSWYQQALGQGPQFIFQYYEEEERQRGNFPDRFSGHQFPNYSSELNVNALLLGDSALYLCASSLARGTQYFGPGTRLLVL.

The chain employs TRBV7-4 and TRBJ1-3; 8 bases line up with TRBD1. The CDR3 length is 16 residues. Germline CDR1 is SGHVT and CDR2 is SQSDAQ. Trimming removed 6 bases from V and 3 bases from J; junction bases left unmatched: 10. The CDR3 bases are TGTGCCAGCAGGACAACGGACAGGGTGCGTGGAAACACCATATATTTT. Its translation: CASRTTDRVRGNTIYF.

Note on this clone: This CDR3 is also generated by other DNA sequences in the sample. V gene TRBV3-1 (or the pseudogene TRBV3-2) combines with J gene TRBJ2-3; TRBD2 aligns across 10 bases. Germline assignment: CDR1 LGHDT and CDR2 YNNKEL (reference sequence). This CDR3 has 15 residues. Germline trimming cut 1 base from V and 6 bases from J; bases unmatched to any gene: 4. CDR3 residues: CASSQGLAGADTQYF. The CDR3 coding sequence is TGTGCCAGCAGCCAAGGCCTAGCGGGAGCGGATACGCAGTATTTT.

This clone was observed a single time. The chain couples TRBV18 to TRBJ2-2, with 10 bases matching TRBD1. CDR3 size: 15 residues. The germline V gene encodes CDR1 KGHSH and CDR2 LQKENI. V was pared by 4 bases and J by 7 bases, with 6 bases of the junction left unmatched. This chain's CDR3 is CASSRGTGEIGELFF. The CDR3 coding sequence is TGTGCCAGCTCACGCGGGACAGGGGAGATCGGGGAGCTGTTTTTT. Supplemented by reference TRBV18 and TRBJ2-2, the full variable domain reads NAGVMQNPRHLVRRRGQEARLRCSPMKGHSHVYWYRQLPEEGLKFMVYLQKENIIDESGMPKERFSAEFPKEGPSILRIQQVVRGDSAAYFCASSRGTGEIGELFFGEGSRLTVL.

This clone has a handful of counts. The rearrangement links TRBV4-1 to TRBJ1-5, with 7 positions matching TRBD1. Germline V gene sequence: CDR1 MGHRA, CDR2 YSYEKL. The CDR3 is made up of 13 amino acids. The V and J ends lost 0 bases and 11 bases, in that order; junction bases with no gene match: 4. The CDR3 sequence: CASSQDRQGAQHF. CDR3 sequence (DNA): TGCGCCAGCAGCCAAGATCGTCAGGGGGCCCAGCATTTT.

This chain joins TRBV18 and TRBJ2-3; a possible D gene is TRBD1 (5 bases). Germline values: CDR1 KGHSH, CDR2 LQKENI. V was shortened by 4 bases and J by 0 bases, with 5 bases between the two germline ends. This CDR3 has 13 amino acids. This CDR3 reads CASSQGSTDTQYF. DNA for the CDR3: TGTGCCAGCTCACAGGGGAGCACAGATACGCAGTATTTT.

This clone has only a few counts. The V call is TRBV18, the J call TRBJ2-1; D call uncertain. CDR1 and CDR2 from the germline V gene are KGHSH and LQKENI. The CDR3 has 14 residues. The germline V and J ends were trimmed by 5 bases and 0 bases, with 8 bases remaining between them. The CDR3 sequence: CASSNLSSYNEQFF. Here the CDR3 DNA reads TGTGCCAGCTCAAATCTAAGCTCCTACAATGAGCAGTTCTTC.

The chain couples TRBV4-1 to TRBJ1-2, with 12 bases that match TRBD1. The J segment lost 4 bases and the V segment lost 4 bases, leaving 1 base of the junction unmatched. CDR3 length: 14 residues. Germline V gives CDR1 MGHRA, CDR2 YSYEKL. The DNA for the CDR3 is TGCGCCAGCAGCCTGGGACAGGGGGCCTATGGCTACACCTTC. As protein: CASSLGQGAYGYTF.

This sequence joins TRBV24-1 and TRBJ1-2; perhaps TRBD1 as D (6 bases). Deletions cut 3 bases from V and 8 bases from J, with 18 bases between. The CDR3 runs 15 residues. Germline CDR1 is KGHDR and CDR2 is SFDVKD. The CDR3 bases are TGTGCCACCAGTGATCCCCTAGGACAGAGGGGCGGCTACACCTTC. As protein: CATSDPLGQRGGYTF.

This chain connects TRBV7-2 to TRBJ2-5; 8 bases match TRBD1. V dropped 1 base and J dropped 5; count of bases not matched to a gene: 9. The CDR3 totals 16 residues. CDR1 SGHTA and CDR2 FQGNSA come from the germline V gene. The CDR3 reads CASSLVSQGARETQYF. DNA for the CDR3: TGTGCCAGCAGCTTAGTTTCTCAGGGGGCGCGGGAGACCCAGTACTTC. The variable domain in full, with the rest retrieved from reference TRBV7-2 and TRBJ2-5, is GAGVSQSPSNKVTEKGKDVELRCDPISGHTALYWYRQSLGQGLEFLIYFQGNSAPDKSGLPSDRFSAERTGGSVSTLTIQRTQQEDSAVYLCASSLVSQGARETQYFGPGTRLLVL.

The chain has TRBV2 and TRBJ1-5; a possible D gene is TRBD1 (6 bases). CDR1 is SNHLY, CDR2 FYNNEI, per germline. Trimming stripped 6 bases from V and 0 bases from J, with 12 bases between. This CDR3 region has 15 residues. The CDR3 sequence is CASRGQGTSNQPQHF. The CDR3 coding sequence is TGTGCCAGCAGGGGGCAGGGGACTAGCAATCAGCCCCAGCATTTT.

The chain recombines TRBV7-9 with TRBJ1-2; 9 bases match TRBD1. The CDR3 loop spans 15 amino acids. The ends lost 5 bases at V and 4 bases at J; junction bases unmatched: 8. CDR1 is SEHNR and CDR2 is FQNEAQ in the germline V gene (reference sequence). CDR3 residues: CASSGGQGSFYGYTF. CDR3 bases: TGTGCCAGCAGCGGGGGACAGGGTTCCTTCTATGGCTACACCTTC.

The chain joins TRBV24-1 to TRBJ2-1; TRBD1 matches at 7 bases. The germline V gene has CDR1 KGHDR and CDR2 SFDVKD. The length of the CDR3 is 15 residues. Losses at the gene ends were 5 bases for V and 5 bases for J; bases not matched to a gene: 8. The CDR3 region is CATSVTTGWDNEQFF. In nucleotides, the CDR3 is TGTGCCACCAGTGTGACGACAGGGTGGGACAATGAGCAGTTCTTC.